The rows below give T cell receptor beta chains drawn from one sample of a study of T cell repertoires in cytomegalovirus infection. Their cognate antigens are unknown. TCRdb reprocessed the reads via MiXCR and lists one record per CDR3 protein. The sample comprises about 360,000 distinct CDR3 sequences, roughly 36% of which are singletons, and approximately 13% rests with the top ten. This specimen was cultured PBMCs, taken from culture after CMV antigen stimulation. The receptors shown here come from a human donor in good health (CMV status not recorded). Some clones in this sample may be carry-over from other donors' samples. The CDR3 runs from the conserved cysteine through the conserved F or W. Each record gives: V gene, D gene, J gene, clone size, CDR3 protein, CDR3 DNA. A D gene is named only where the DNA matches it firmly. Clone size is stated in some rows and not others, as once, few, many or a class when expanded.

TRBV7-6	.	TRBJ2-1	few	CASSLLAGEQFF	TGTGCCAGCAGCTTATTAGCTGGAGAGCAGTTCTTC
TRBV7-2	.	TRBJ2-3	.	CASSLELFTDTQYF	TGTGCCAGCAGCTTAGAACTCTTCACAGATACGCAGTATTTT
TRBV20-1	.	TRBJ2-5	.	CSAPPTGRETQYF	TGCAGTGCTCCCCCGACTGGAAGGGAGACCCAGTACTTC
TRBV15	TRBD2	TRBJ2-1	.	CATSTGTSGSNEQFF	TGTGCCACCAGCACCGGGACTAGCGGGTCCAATGAGCAGTTCTTC
TRBV7-6	TRBD2	TRBJ2-7	few	CASSLSGTSGSYEQYF	TGTGCCAGCAGTTTATCCGGGACTAGCGGCTCCTACGAGCAGTACTTC
TRBV27	.	TRBJ2-1	.	CASRLSRTYNEQFF	TGTGCCAGCAGACTCTCAAGGACCTACAATGAGCAGTTCTTC
TRBV7-8	TRBD2	TRBJ2-3	.	CASRHGTSGTDTQYF	TGTGCCAGCAGACATGGGACTAGCGGCACAGATACGCAGTATTTT
TRBV7-2	.	TRBJ2-6	many	CASSVVPWANVLTF	TGTGCCAGCAGCGTTGTTCCCTGGGCCAACGTCCTGACTTTC
TRBV7-2	TRBD2	TRBJ2-2	many	CASSLRLAGGPNGELFF	TGTGCCAGCAGCTTACGACTAGCGGGAGGGCCGAACGGGGAGCTGTTTTTT
TRBV6-1	TRBD1	TRBJ1-4	.	CASSPSGGREKLFF	TGTGCCAGCAGCCCCTCAGGGGGGCGAGAAAAACTGTTTTTT
TRBV19	TRBD1	TRBJ1-1	.	CASSTLGQVGFF	TGTGCCAGTAGTACCCTAGGACAGGTGGGTTTCTTT
TRBV14	TRBD2	TRBJ2-5	.	CASSPFLAEQETQYF	TGTGCCAGCAGCCCCTTCCTAGCGGAACAAGAGACCCAGTACTTC
TRBV7-2	TRBD1	TRBJ2-6	few	CASSPYDRGLSTAGGANVLTF	TGTGCCAGCAGCCCCTATGACAGGGGGCTCAGTACAGCTGGTGGGGCCAACGTCCTGACTTTC
TRBV4-1	TRBD2	TRBJ2-1	.	CASSQVSGNFNEQFF	TGCGCCAGCAGCCAAGTCAGCGGGAACTTCAATGAGCAGTTCTTC
TRBV10-2	.	TRBJ1-2	.	CASFGGLRGYTF	TGCGCCAGTTTTGGGGGGCTTCGGGGCTACACCTTC
TRBV7-2	.	TRBJ2-3	few	CASSSAVPGTDTQYF	TGTGCCAGCAGCTCAGCAGTCCCCGGCACAGATACGCAGTATTTT
TRBV5-6	.	TRBJ1-2	.	CATQYELGIDYGYTF	TGTGCCACACAATACGAACTAGGGATCGACTATGGCTACACCTTC
TRBV7-2	.	TRBJ1-5	.	CASSFRLSNQPQHF	TGTGCCAGCAGCTTTAGGCTTAGCAATCAGCCCCAGCATTTT
TRBV20-1	.	TRBJ2-5	.	CSAYGQQETQYF	TGCAGTGCCTACGGACAGCAAGAGACCCAGTACTTC
TRBV4-3	.	TRBJ2-2	.	CASSQDGMLGSTGELFF	TGCGCCAGCAGCCAAGATGGGATGTTGGGGTCCACCGGGGAGCTGTTTTTT
TRBV7-9	.	TRBJ2-3	few	CASSFLVPLADTQYF	TGTGCCAGCAGCTTTCTAGTCCCCCTAGCAGATACGCAGTATTTT
TRBV7-6	.	TRBJ1-4	.	CASSLYGAFDEKLFF	TGTGCCAGCAGCTTATATGGGGCGTTCGATGAAAAACTGTTTTTT
TRBV7-9	TRBD2	TRBJ2-3	few	CASSSLLAGVGTQYF	TGTGCCAGCAGCTCATTACTAGCGGGAGTCGGTACGCAGTATTTT
TRBV7-8	.	TRBJ1-2	few	CASSLGPRNYGYTF	TGTGCCAGCAGCTTAGGTCCCAGAAACTATGGCTACACCTTC
TRBV28	.	TRBJ2-1	.	CASSFADSANEQFF	TGTGCCAGCAGTTTTGCTGACTCAGCCAATGAGCAGTTCTTC
TRBV20-1	.	TRBJ1-3	.	CSARLGASGNTIYF	TGCAGTGCTAGGTTGGGGGCCTCTGGAAACACCATATATTTT
TRBV7-2	.	TRBJ1-5	few	CASSLFYSNQPQHF	TGTGCCAGCAGCTTATTTTATAGCAATCAGCCCCAGCATTTT
TRBV7-3	.	TRBJ1-1	.	CASSPKGNTEAFF	TGTGCCAGCAGCCCCAAAGGGAACACTGAAGCTTTCTTT
TRBV29-1	TRBD1	TRBJ2-1	few	CSVEPRQGATPNEQFF	TGCAGCGTAGAACCGCGACAGGGGGCAACCCCCAATGAGCAGTTCTTC
TRBV7-2	.	TRBJ2-3	many	CASSFGSLTDTQYF	TGTGCCAGCAGCTTCGGCTCCCTCACAGATACGCAGTATTTT
TRBV5-4	.	TRBJ1-1	few	CASMPGGGAGRVNTEAFF	TGTGCCAGCATGCCTGGCGGGGGGGCAGGGAGGGTAAACACTGAAGCTTTCTTT
TRBV7-3	.	TRBJ2-2	.	CASSLLGGELFF	TGTGCCAGCAGCTTACTTGGCGGGGAGCTGTTTTTT
TRBV11-2	TRBD2	TRBJ2-5	few	CASSLVTGGSISETQYF	TGTGCCAGCAGCTTAGTAACGGGCGGGAGTATTTCAGAGACCCAGTACTTC
TRBV4-3	.	TRBJ2-7	few	CASSLTGPSLSYEQYF	TGCGCCAGCAGCCTCACCGGCCCAAGCCTTTCCTACGAGCAGTACTTC
TRBV7-9	TRBD2	TRBJ2-3	.	CASSRLAGGDTQYF	TGTGCCAGCAGCAGACTAGCGGGAGGAGATACGCAGTATTTT
TRBV30	.	TRBJ2-1	.	CACHPGSTAEQFF	TGTGCCTGTCACCCTGGTTCCACGGCTGAGCAGTTCTTC
TRBV11-2	.	TRBJ2-1	.	CASSLRQGLSVDEQFF	TGTGCCAGCAGCTTGCGGCAGGGACTCAGTGTCGATGAGCAGTTCTTC
TRBV19	TRBD1	TRBJ1-1	many	CASSNPRTGNTEAFF	TGTGCCAGTAGTAACCCTCGGACAGGGAACACTGAAGCTTTCTTT